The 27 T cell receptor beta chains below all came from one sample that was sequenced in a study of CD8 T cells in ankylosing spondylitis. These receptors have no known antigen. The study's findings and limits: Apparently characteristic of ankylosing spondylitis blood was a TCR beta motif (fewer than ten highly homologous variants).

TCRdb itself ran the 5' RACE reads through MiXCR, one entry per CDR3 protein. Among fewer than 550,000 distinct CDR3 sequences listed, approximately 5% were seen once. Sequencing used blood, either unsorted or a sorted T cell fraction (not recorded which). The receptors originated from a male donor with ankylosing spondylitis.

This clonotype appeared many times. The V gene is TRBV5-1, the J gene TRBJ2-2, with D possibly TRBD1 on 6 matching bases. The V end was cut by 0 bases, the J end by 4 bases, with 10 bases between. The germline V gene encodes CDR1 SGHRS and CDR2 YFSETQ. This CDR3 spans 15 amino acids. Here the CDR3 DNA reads TGCGCCAGCAGCTTGGGGACAGTTGGCACCGGGGAGCTGTTTTTT. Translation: CASSLGTVGTGELFF.

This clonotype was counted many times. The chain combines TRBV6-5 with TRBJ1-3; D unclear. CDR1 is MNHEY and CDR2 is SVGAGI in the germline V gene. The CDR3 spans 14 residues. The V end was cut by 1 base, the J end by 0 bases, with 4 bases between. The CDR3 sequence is CASSYLSSGNTIYF. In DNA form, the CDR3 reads TGTGCCAGCAGTTACTTGAGCTCTGGAAACACCATATATTTT.

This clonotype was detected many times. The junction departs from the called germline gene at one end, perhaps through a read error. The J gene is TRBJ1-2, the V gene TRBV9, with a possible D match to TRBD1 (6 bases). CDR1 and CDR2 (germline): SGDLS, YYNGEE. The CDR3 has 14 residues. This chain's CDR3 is CASTVGLDSYGYTF. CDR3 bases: TGTGCCAGCACCGTAGGTCTGGACAGCTATGGCTACACCTTC.

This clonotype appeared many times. The CDR3 DNA is TGTGCCAGCAGCATAATGACGGGACAGTTCTACGAGCAGTACTTC. It encodes CASSIMTGQFYEQYF. This sequence joins TRBV7-2 and TRBJ2-7, with 7 bases lining up with TRBD1. Unmatched junction bases numbered 10, after V lost 5 bases and J lost 3 bases. The germline V gene encodes CDR1 SGHTA and CDR2 FQGNSA. The CDR3 spans 15 residues.

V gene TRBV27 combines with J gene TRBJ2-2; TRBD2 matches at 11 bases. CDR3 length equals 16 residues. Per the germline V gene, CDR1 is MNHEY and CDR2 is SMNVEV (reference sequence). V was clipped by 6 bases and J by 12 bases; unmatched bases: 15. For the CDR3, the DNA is TGTGCCAGCAGCCTTCTAGCGGGAGGTCCCCTCAGCAAGCTGTTTTTT. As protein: CASSLLAGGPLSKLFF.

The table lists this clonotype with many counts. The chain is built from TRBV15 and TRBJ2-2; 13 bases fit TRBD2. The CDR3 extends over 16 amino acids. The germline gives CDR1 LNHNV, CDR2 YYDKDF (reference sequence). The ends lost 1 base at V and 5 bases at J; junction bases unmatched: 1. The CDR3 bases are TGTGCCACCAGCAGAGGGGGACTAGCGGGGACCGGGGAGCTGTTTTTT. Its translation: CATSRGGLAGTGELFF. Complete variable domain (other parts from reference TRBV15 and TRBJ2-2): DAMVIQNPRYQVTQFGKPVTLSCSQTLNHNVMYWYQQKSSQAPKLLFHYYDKDFNNEADTPDNFQSRRPNTSFCFLDIRSPGLGDTAMYLCATSRGGLAGTGELFFGEGSRLTVL.

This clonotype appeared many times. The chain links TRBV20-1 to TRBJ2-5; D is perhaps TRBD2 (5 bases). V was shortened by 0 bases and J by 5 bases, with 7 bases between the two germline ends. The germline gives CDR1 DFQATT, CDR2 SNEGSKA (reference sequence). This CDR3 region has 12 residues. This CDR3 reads CSARDWRETQYF. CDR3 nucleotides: TGCAGTGCTAGAGATTGGAGGGAGACCCAGTACTTC.

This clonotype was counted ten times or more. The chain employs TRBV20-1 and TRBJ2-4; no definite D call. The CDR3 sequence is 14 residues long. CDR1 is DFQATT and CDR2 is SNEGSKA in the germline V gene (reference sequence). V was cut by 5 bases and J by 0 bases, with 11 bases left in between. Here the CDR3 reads CSADKTEAKNIQYF. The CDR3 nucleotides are TGCAGTGCTGATAAGACCGAAGCCAAAAACATTCAGTACTTC.

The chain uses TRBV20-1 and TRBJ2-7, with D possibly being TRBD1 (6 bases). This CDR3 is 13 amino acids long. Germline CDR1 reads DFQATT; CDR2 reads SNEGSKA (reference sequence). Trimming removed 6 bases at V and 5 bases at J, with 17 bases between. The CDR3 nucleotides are TGCAGTGCGCATGGCAGGGGAGTAGACGAGCAGTACTTC. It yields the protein CSAHGRGVDEQYF.

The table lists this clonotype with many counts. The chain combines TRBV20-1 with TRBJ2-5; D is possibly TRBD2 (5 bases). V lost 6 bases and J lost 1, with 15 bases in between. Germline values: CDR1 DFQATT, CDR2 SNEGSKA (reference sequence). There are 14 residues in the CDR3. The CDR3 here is CSAEDWNFQETQYF. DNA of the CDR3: TGCAGTGCCGAGGACTGGAACTTCCAAGAGACCCAGTACTTC.

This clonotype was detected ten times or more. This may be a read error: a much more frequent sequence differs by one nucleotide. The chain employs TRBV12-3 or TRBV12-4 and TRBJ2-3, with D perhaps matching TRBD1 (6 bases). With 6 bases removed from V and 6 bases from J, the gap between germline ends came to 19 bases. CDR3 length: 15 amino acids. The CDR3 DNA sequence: TGTGCCAGCAGCCACGACAGGCCGATCGCGGATACGCAGTATTTT. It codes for CASSHDRPIADTQYF.

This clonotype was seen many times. The CDR3 bases are TGTGCCAGCAGCCAAGAAGTACTAGCGAATGAGCAGTTCTTC. Its translation: CASSQEVLANEQFF. The chain is built from TRBV4-2 and TRBJ2-1; 7 nucleotides agree with TRBD2. Losses at the gene ends were 0 bases for V and 7 bases for J; bases not matched to a gene: 3. The CDR3 runs to 14 residues. Per the germline V gene, CDR1 is LGHNA and CDR2 is YNFKEQ.

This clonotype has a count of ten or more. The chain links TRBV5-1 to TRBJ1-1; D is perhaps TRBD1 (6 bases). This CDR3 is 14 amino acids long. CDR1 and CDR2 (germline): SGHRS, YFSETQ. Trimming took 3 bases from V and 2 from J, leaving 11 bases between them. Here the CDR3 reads CASSSRGENTEAFF. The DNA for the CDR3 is TGCGCCAGCAGCTCCAGGGGAGAAAACACTGAAGCTTTCTTT.

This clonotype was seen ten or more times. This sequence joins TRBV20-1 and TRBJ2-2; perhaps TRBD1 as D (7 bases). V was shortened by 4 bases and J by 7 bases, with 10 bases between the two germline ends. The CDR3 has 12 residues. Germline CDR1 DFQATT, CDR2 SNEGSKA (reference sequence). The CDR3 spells CSATRGVGELFF. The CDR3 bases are TGCAGTGCTACCAGGGGGGTCGGGGAGCTGTTTTTT.

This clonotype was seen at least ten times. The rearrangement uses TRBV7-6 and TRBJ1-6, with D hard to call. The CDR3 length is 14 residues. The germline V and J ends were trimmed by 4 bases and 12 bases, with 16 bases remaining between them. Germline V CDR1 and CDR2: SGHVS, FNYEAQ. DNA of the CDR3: TGTGCCAGCAGCTCTGGAACCACCGGTCGACCCCTCCACTTT. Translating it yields CASSSGTTGRPLHF.

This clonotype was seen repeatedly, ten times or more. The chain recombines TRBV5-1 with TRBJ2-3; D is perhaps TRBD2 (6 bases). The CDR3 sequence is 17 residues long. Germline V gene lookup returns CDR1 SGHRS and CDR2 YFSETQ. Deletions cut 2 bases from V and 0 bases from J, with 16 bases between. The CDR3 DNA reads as TGCGCCAGCAGCTTTTCAACAGCCGGGACTAGCACAGATACGCAGTATTTT. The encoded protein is CASSFSTAGTSTDTQYF.

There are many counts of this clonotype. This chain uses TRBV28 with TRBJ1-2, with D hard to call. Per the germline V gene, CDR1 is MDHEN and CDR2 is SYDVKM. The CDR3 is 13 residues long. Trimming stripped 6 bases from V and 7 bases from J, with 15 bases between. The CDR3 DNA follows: TGTGCCAGCAGACGCACTGGAAGGAGTGGCTACACCTTC. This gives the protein CASRRTGRSGYTF.

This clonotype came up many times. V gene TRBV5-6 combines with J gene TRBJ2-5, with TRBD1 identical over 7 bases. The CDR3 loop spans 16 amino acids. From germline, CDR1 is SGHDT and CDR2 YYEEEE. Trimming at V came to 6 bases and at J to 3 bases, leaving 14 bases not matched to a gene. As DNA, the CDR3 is TGTGCCAGCACCTTCACCGAGGGGGACAGAAAAGAGACCCAGTACTTC. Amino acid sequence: CASTFTEGDRKETQYF.

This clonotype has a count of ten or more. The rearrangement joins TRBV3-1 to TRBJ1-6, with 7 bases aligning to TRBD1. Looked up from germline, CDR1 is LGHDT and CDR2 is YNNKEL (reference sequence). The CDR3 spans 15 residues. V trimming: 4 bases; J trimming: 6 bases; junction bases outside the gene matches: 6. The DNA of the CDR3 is TGTGCCAGCAGCCTGAAGACAGGGTCTAATTCACCCCTCCACTTT. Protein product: CASSLKTGSNSPLHF.

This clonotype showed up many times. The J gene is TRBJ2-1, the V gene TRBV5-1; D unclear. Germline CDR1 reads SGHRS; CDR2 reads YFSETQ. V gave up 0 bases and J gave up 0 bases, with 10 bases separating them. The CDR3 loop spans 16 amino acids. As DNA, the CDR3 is TGCGCCAGCAGCTTGGAACGGGCAGGCTCCTACAATGAGCAGTTCTTC. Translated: CASSLERAGSYNEQFF.

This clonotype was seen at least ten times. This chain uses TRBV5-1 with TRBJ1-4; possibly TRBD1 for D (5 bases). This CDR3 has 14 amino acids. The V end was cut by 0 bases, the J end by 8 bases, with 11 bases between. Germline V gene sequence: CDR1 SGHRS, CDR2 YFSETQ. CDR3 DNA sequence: TGCGCCAGCAGCTTGGGCAGGGTTGGGGAAAAACTGTTTTTT. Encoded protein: CASSLGRVGEKLFF.

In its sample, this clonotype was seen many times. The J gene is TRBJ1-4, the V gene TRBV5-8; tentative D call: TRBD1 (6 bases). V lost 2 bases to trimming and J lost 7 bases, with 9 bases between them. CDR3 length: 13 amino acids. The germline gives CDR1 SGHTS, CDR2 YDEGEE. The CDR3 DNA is TGTGCCAGCAGCTTCGGGGGCGGTGAAAAACTGTTTTTT. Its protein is CASSFGGGEKLFF. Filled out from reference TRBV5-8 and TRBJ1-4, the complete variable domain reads EAGVTQSPTHLIKTRGQQATLRCSPISGHTSVYWYQQALGLGLQFLLWYDEGEERNRGNFPPRFSGRQFPNYSSELNVNALELEDSALYLCASSFGGGEKLFFGSGTQLSVL.

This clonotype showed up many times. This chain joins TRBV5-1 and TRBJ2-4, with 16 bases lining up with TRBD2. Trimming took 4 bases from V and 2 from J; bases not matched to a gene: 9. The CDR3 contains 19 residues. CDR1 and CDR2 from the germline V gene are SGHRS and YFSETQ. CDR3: CASSPPGLAGGPSKNIQYF. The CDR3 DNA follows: TGCGCCAGCAGCCCGCCGGGACTAGCGGGAGGGCCGTCCAAAAACATTCAGTACTTC.

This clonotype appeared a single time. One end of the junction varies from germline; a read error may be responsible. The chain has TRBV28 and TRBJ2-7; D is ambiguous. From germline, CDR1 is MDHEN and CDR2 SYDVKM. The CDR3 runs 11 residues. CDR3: CASSRTYEQCF. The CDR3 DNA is TGTGCCAGCAGCCGAACCTACGAGCAGTGCTTC.

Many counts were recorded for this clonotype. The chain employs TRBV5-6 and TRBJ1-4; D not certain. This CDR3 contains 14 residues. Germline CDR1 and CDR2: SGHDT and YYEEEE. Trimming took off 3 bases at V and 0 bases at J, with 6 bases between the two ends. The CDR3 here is CASSSAPTNEKLFF. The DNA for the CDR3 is TGTGCCAGCAGCTCCGCCCCAACTAATGAAAAACTGTTTTTT. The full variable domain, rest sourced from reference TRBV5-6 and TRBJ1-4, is DAGVTQSPTHLIKTRGQQVTLRCSPKSGHDTVSWYQQALGQGPQFIFQYYEEEERQRGNFPDRFSGHQFPNYSSELNVNALLLGDSALYLCASSSAPTNEKLFFGSGTQLSVL.

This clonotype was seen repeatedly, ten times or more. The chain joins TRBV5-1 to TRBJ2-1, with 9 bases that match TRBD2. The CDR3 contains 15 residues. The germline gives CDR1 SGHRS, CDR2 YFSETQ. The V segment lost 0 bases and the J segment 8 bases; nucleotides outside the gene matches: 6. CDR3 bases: TGCGCCAGCAGCTTGGATACAGCGGGGGGCTATGAGCAGTTCTTC. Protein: CASSLDTAGGYEQFF.

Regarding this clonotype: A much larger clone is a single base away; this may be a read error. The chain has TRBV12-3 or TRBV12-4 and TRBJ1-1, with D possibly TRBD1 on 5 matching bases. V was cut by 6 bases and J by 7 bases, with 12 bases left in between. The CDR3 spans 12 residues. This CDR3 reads CASSQGEVEAFF. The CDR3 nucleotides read TGTGCCAGCAGCCAAGGGGAGGTTGAAGCTTTCTTT.